The present T cell receptor (beta chain) was sequenced within a study of blood T cell repertoires in COVID-19 (dated by TCRdb to 2019 to 2021). Concerning the study at large: Collaborator samples came from the United States, Italy and Spain and covered acute and convalescent phases of COVID-19. The prospective study material was composed of cDNA or gDNA derived from T cells, B-cell-depleted T cells, or PBMCs. The dataset comprised deeply sampled blood TCRbeta repertoires from subjects exposed to, actively infected with, or recovered from COVID-19. A freely available public database, intended as a resource for researchers studying the immune response to SARS-CoV-2, is where the repertoires were released. The samples were drawn from two sources: the first 160 participants of the ongoing ImmuneRACE study, and 1,000 to 1,500 subjects contributed by 6 global collaborators. The sample metadata nearly always contained a de-identified subject ID, COVID-19 status, age in years and sex. HLA class I and class II types, where available, came from metadata supplied by the sample provider rather than from assay-based typing. The full study reports these points: Clinical and demographic metadata were provided uncurated, with the amount varying by source and participant.

A note on this clone: This clone's antigen is unknown. No much larger clone exists at a distance of one base, and base qualities are not known.

The immunoSEQ Assay, a bias-controlled multiplex PCR, was used to amplify TCRbeta CDR3 regions from genomic DNA. The original pipeline was this. Nucleated cell counts per sample were estimated from amplification of reference gene primers within the assay. To quantify the absolute abundance of each unique TCRbeta CDR3 rearrangement, sequence reads were collapsed and filtered. Productive Simpson clonality was computed per sample as the square root of Simpson's diversity index over productive rearrangements. Held by TCRdb, this immuneACCESS table contains in-frame sequences only and omits some clones. Under half of the omission traces to an unresolved V gene where checked; the cause of the rest is unknown. Clonal size and the V and J genes are those of that table, whereas D and trimming came from the DNA. Here the sample has about 120,000 clones; more than 75% occur a single time. The biggest ten clones account for 7% to 9.5% of the sample.

Whole blood was collected in K2EDTA tubes by collaborating institutions according to the institutions' own protocols. For TCRbeta analysis, collaborators shipped samples in one of three forms: frozen whole blood, isolated PBMCs, or DNA extracted from either of those sample types. The germline V gene specifies SGHRS as CDR1 and YFSETQ as CDR2. The junction shows trimming of 3 bases on V and 0 bases on J, plus 10 bases between the germline ends. The CDR3 holds 15 amino acids from the cysteine to the phenylalanine. Only the CDR3 DNA stays, 45 bases, in frame from base 1. Sequencing input: peripheral blood. This clonotype was sampled from a man aged 70-80 years with acute or convalescent COVID-19. Recombination linked TRBV5-1 to TRBJ2-1; no D segment can be confidently identified. The DNA sequence follows: TGCGCCAGCAGCTCCGCACCGAGCTCCTACAATGAGCAGTTCTTC. This sequence encodes CASSSAPSSYNEQFF.